The source of this T cell receptor beta chain is a study of CD4 T cells in relation to SARS-CoV-2 and coronaviruses. A remark on this clone: Its antigen is not identified.

V dropped 3 bases and J dropped 1 base, with 9 bases sitting between them. CDR3 length equals 14 residues. Germline assignment: CDR1 MDHEN and CDR2 SYDVKM. The table came from immunoSEQ multiplex PCR; TCRdb's copy has only in-frame clones and leaves some out. The table records roughly 43,000 clones, roughly 82% of them present only once. V usage is TRBV28 and J usage is TRBJ1-1; perhaps TRBD1 as D (6 bases). The sample was naive CD4+ T cells from PBMCs, cultured in vitro. As to subset: naive CD4+ T cells isolated by negative enrichment. This receptor was identified in an adult with COVID-19. CDR3: CASSFGGQNTEAFF. CDR3 in DNA: TGTGCCAGCAGTTTCGGGGGACAGAACACTGAAGCTTTCTTT.